Listed here are 22 T cell receptor beta chains from one sample, sequenced in a study of blood T cell repertoires in COVID-19. Sequenced by immunoSEQ multiplex PCR; TCRdb stores in-frame clones only, minus some. The sample shows approximately 210,000 clones, approximately 90% of them seen only once. Source material: peripheral blood. The receptors stem from a human donor in a cohort sampled during active COVID-19.

The chain carries TRBV10-3 and TRBJ1-1; D is undetermined. Germline assignment: CDR1 ENHRY and CDR2 SYGVKD. CDR3 length: 14 residues. Deletions cut 0 bases from V and 0 bases from J, with 5 bases between. In DNA, the CDR3 is TGTGCCATCAGTGAGTCCCTAATGAACACTGAAGCTTTCTTT. This encodes CAISESLMNTEAFF.

V gene TRBV27 combines with J gene TRBJ1-2; D is ambiguous. The CDR3 is 15 amino acids. V gave up 5 bases and J gave up 2 bases, with 15 bases separating them. Per germline, CDR1 MNHEY and CDR2 SMNVEV (reference sequence). The CDR3 DNA reads as TGTGCCAGCAGTACCAGTCCGACTGGGAACTATGGCTACACCTTC. This gives the protein CASSTSPTGNYGYTF.

The CDR3 nucleotides are TGTGCCAGCAGCTTAGACATCGGGCAGGGTCTTGCTGGGGCCAACGTCCTGACTTTC. As protein: CASSLDIGQGLAGANVLTF. The chain joins TRBV11-2 to TRBJ2-6, with D possibly TRBD1 on 5 matching bases. V lost 0 bases, J lost 2 bases, and 17 bases lay in between. The CDR3 is 19 residues long. The germline gives CDR1 SGHAT, CDR2 FQNNGV. The full variable domain, rest sourced from reference TRBV11-2 and TRBJ2-6, is EAGVAQSPRYKIIEKRQSVAFWCNPISGHATLYWYQQILGQGPKLLIQFQNNGVVDDSQLPKDRFSAERLKGVDSTLKIQPAKLEDSAVYLCASSLDIGQGLAGANVLTFGAGSRLTVL.

This clone was counted once. This sequence joins TRBV6-5 and TRBJ1-1, with 7 bases lining up with TRBD1. Germline V lookup: CDR1 MNHEY, CDR2 SVGAGI. The V and J ends lost 6 bases and 2 bases, in that order; junction bases with no gene match: 6. There are 14 residues in the CDR3. The CDR3 protein is CASSPGTANTEAFF. Here the CDR3 DNA reads TGTGCCAGCAGCCCCGGGACAGCAAACACTGAAGCTTTCTTT.

J is TRBJ2-3 and V is TRBV18, with 15 bases aligning to TRBD2. The CDR3 has 19 amino acids. Germline loops: CDR1 KGHSH, CDR2 LQKENI. V shed 6 bases and J 1 base; nucleotides not matched to a gene: 11. The CDR3: CASSQSGTSGGLGTDTQYF. For the CDR3, the DNA is TGTGCCAGCTCGCAGTCGGGGACTAGCGGGGGGCTTGGCACAGATACGCAGTATTTT.

The CDR3 sequence is CASRKTGGTEAFF. The CDR3 DNA sequence: TGTGCCAGCAGAAAAACAGGGGGCACTGAAGCTTTCTTT. This chain connects TRBV6-5 to TRBJ1-1; 8 nucleotides match TRBD1. With V trimmed by 6 bases and J by 4 bases, 4 bases remained unmatched. CDR3 size: 13 residues. The germline V gene encodes CDR1 MNHEY and CDR2 SVGAGI.

This rearrangement joins TRBV2 to TRBJ2-1; D not certain. The V gene lost 2 bases and the J gene lost 8 bases, with 10 bases spanning the gap. CDR3 size: 13 residues. Germline CDR1 reads SNHLY; CDR2 reads FYNNEI. The CDR3 loop reads CASSESSRDEQFF. The CDR3 coding sequence is TGTGCCAGCAGTGAATCGTCCCGGGATGAGCAGTTCTTC.

The genes are TRBV3-1 (or the pseudogene TRBV3-2) and TRBJ1-5; D gene uncertain. The CDR3 has 13 amino acids. Germline CDR1 and CDR2: LGHDT and YNNKEL (reference sequence). Trimming cost V 1 base and J 4 bases, with 5 bases left between them. CDR3 in DNA: TGTGCCAGCAGCCAAGGGCCTAATCAGCCCCAGCATTTT. Amino acids: CASSQGPNQPQHF.

The V call is TRBV18, the J call TRBJ1-4; 8 nucleotides agree with TRBD1. Unmatched junction bases numbered 6, after V lost 3 bases and J lost 6 bases. Germline-derived CDR1 and CDR2 are KGHSH and LQKENI. The CDR3 covers 15 residues. The CDR3 bases are TGTGCCAGCTCACCCCCAGGGGGCCGGTATGAAAAACTGTTTTTT. This gives the protein CASSPPGGRYEKLFF. Full variable domain (missing parts from reference TRBV18 and TRBJ1-4): NAGVMQNPRHLVRRRGQEARLRCSPMKGHSHVYWYRQLPEEGLKFMVYLQKENIIDESGMPKERFSAEFPKEGPSILRIQQVVRGDSAAYFCASSPPGGRYEKLFFGSGTQLSVL.

The J gene is TRBJ2-3, the V gene TRBV9; 7 bases line up with TRBD2. The CDR3 runs 16 residues. V dropped 2 bases and J dropped 0; count of bases not matched to a gene: 6. CDR1 and CDR2 from the germline V gene are SGDLS and YYNGEE. The CDR3 protein is CASSVGLSGSTDTQYF. The CDR3 DNA reads TGTGCCAGCAGCGTGGGACTAAGCGGTAGCACAGATACGCAGTATTTT.

The chain joins TRBV6-5 to TRBJ2-7; a weak D match, TRBD1 (6 bases). Deletions cut 2 bases from V and 3 bases from J, with 14 bases between. The V gene's germline CDR1 is MNHEY and CDR2 SVGAGI. The CDR3 consists of 15 residues. CDR3 DNA sequence: TGTGCCAGCAGTTACCGGGACACGGGGAACTACGAGCAGTACTTC. Residues: CASSYRDTGNYEQYF.

This clone turned up a few times. The chain employs TRBV5-4 and TRBJ2-1; possibly TRBD2 for D (5 bases). Germline-derived CDR1 and CDR2 are SGHNT and YYREEE (reference sequence). This CDR3 is built from 17 residues. Trimming left V 0 bases short and J 2 bases short, with 15 bases between. The chain's CDR3 is CASSLEILASPYNEQFF. CDR3 coding DNA: TGTGCCAGCAGCTTGGAAATTCTAGCTTCCCCCTACAATGAGCAGTTCTTC.

The chain recombines TRBV27 with TRBJ2-3; 12 bases are a match to TRBD2. CDR1 MNHEY and CDR2 SMNVEV come from the germline V gene (reference sequence). The CDR3 runs to 19 residues. V lost 0 bases and J lost 1; bases outside the gene matches: 8. CDR3 sequence reads: CASSLSASGGAYGTDTQYF. DNA of the CDR3: TGTGCCAGCAGTTTATCGGCTAGCGGGGGGGCCTATGGCACAGATACGCAGTATTTT.

The CDR3 reads CASSRDSGANVLTF. CDR3 coding DNA: TGTGCCAGCAGTCGGGATTCTGGGGCCAACGTCCTGACTTTC. The V gene is TRBV21-1, the J gene TRBJ2-6; TRBD2, the table's D call, lacks a check against the DNA. TRBV21-1 is a pseudogene segment. The CDR3 has 14 amino acids.

This chain uses TRBV6-5 with TRBJ1-1; the match to TRBD1 covers 12 bases. The CDR3 totals 14 residues. The ends lost 6 bases at V and 10 bases at J; junction bases unmatched: 9. Germline CDR1 MNHEY, CDR2 SVGAGI. The CDR3 here is CASSGRDRGPVAFF. The CDR3 DNA reads TGTGCCAGCAGCGGACGGGACAGGGGGCCAGTAGCTTTCTTT.

The table lists this clone with a few counts. V gene TRBV7-8 combines with J gene TRBJ1-1; maybe TRBD1 (6 bases). The germline V gene encodes CDR1 SGHVS and CDR2 FQNEAQ. V was cut by 2 bases and J by 3 bases, with 13 bases left in between. The CDR3 is 15 residues long. The CDR3 DNA sequence: TGTGCCAGCAGCTTACAGCGGGGGCGGTACACTGAAGCTTTCTTT. It encodes CASSLQRGRYTEAFF. Drawing the rest from reference TRBV7-8 and TRBJ1-1, the complete variable domain is GAGVSQSPRYKVAKRGQDVALRCDPISGHVSLFWYQQALGQGPEFLTYFQNEAQLDKSGLPSDRFFAERPEGSVSTLKIQRTQQEDSAVYLCASSLQRGRYTEAFFGQGTRLTVV.

CDR3 DNA: TGTGCCAGTAGTATGGCCACAGGGACGTGGGATCAGCCCCAGCATTTT. It yields the protein CASSMATGTWDQPQHF. The rearrangement links TRBV19 to TRBJ1-5; perhaps TRBD1 as D (6 bases). Germline CDR1 is LNHDA and CDR2 is SQIVND (reference sequence). The CDR3 covers 16 residues. Trimming left V 3 bases short and J 5 bases short, with 17 bases between.

In its sample, this clone was seen once. This chain joins TRBV10-3 and TRBJ2-7, with 8 bases aligning to TRBD1. Germline trimming cut 2 bases from V and 2 bases from J; bases unmatched to any gene: 2. This CDR3 comprises 14 residues. The V gene's germline CDR1 is ENHRY and CDR2 SYGVKD. CDR3 residues: CAISEGQGTYEQYF. The CDR3 bases are TGTGCCATCAGTGAGGGACAGGGTACCTACGAGCAGTACTTC.

The chain uses TRBV11-2 and TRBJ2-7; the D is unclear. V lost 3 bases, J lost 3 bases, and 6 bases lay in between. CDR3 length: 12 amino acids. Looked up from germline, CDR1 is SGHAT and CDR2 is FQNNGV. CDR3 loop: CASSFSLYEQYF. In DNA form, the CDR3 reads TGTGCCAGCAGCTTCTCCCTCTACGAGCAGTACTTC.

This clone was detected once. This chain connects TRBV19 to TRBJ1-1, with 8 bases matching TRBD1. Germline lookup yields CDR1 LNHDA and CDR2 SQIVND (reference sequence). After removal of 5 bases from V and 4 bases from J, the junction contained 6 bases not matched to a gene. The CDR3 covers 14 residues. The CDR3: CASSVDRGGTEAFF. DNA of the CDR3: TGTGCCAGTAGTGTTGACAGGGGTGGCACTGAAGCTTTCTTT.

The chain uses TRBV6-1 and TRBJ1-6, with a possible D match to TRBD1 (5 bases). Germline CDR1 reads MNHNS; CDR2 reads SASEGT. The CDR3 consists of 15 residues. With 1 base removed from V and 1 base from J, the gap between germline ends came to 5 bases. CDR3 sequence (DNA): TGTGCCAGCAGTGAAGAGGGGTCCTATAATTCACCCCTCCACTTT. It translates to CASSEEGSYNSPLHF.

The rearrangement links TRBV5-1 to TRBJ1-2; 7 bases match TRBD1. CDR1 is SGHRS and CDR2 is YFSETQ in the germline V gene. Trimming at V came to 2 bases and at J to 1 base, leaving 5 bases not matched to a gene. The CDR3 runs to 15 residues. DNA for the CDR3: TGCGCCAGCAGCTTATCGGGACAGAATAACTATGGCTACACCTTC. This sequence encodes CASSLSGQNNYGYTF.